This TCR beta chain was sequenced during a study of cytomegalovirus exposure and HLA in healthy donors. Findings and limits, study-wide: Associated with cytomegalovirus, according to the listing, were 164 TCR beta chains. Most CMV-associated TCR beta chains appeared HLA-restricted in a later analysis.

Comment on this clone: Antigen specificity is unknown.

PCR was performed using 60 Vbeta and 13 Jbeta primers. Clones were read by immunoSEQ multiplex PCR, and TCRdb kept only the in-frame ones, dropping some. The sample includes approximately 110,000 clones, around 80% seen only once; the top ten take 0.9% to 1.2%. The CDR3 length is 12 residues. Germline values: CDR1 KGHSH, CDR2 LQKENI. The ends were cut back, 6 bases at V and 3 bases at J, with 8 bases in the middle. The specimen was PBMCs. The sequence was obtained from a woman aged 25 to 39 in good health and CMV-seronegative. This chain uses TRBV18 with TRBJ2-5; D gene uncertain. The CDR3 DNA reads TGTGCCAGCTCCCCGAGAGAAGAGACCCAGTACTTC. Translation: CASSPREETQYF.